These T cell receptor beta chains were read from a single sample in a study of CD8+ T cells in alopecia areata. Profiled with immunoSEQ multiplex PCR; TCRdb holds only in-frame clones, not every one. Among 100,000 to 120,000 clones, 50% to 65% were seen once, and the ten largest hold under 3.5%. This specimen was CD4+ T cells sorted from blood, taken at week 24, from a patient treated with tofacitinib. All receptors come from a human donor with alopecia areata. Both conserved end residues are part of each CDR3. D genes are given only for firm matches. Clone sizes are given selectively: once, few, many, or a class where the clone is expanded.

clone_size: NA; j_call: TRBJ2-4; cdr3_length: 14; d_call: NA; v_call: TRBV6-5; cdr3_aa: CASSIRVGANIQYF; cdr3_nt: TGTGCCAGCTCTATCAGGGTTGGGGCGAACATTCAGTACTTC
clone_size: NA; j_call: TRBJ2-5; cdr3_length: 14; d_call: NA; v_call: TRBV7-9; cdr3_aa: CASSPGLTGETQYF; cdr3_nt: TGTGCCAGCAGCCCGGGACTTACGGGGGAGACCCAGTACTTC
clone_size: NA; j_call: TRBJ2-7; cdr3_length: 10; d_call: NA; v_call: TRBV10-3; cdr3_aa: CATFPREQYF; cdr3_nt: TGTGCCACTTTCCCAAGGGAGCAGTACTTC
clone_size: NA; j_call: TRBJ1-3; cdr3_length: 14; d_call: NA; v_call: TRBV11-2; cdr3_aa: CASRYGVSGNTIYF; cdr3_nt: TGTGCCAGCAGATACGGGGTCTCTGGAAACACCATATATTTT
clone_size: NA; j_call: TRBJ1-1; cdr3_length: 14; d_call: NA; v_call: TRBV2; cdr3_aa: CASSPWSGDTEAFF; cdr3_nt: TGTGCCAGCAGTCCCTGGTCTGGGGACACTGAAGCTTTCTTT
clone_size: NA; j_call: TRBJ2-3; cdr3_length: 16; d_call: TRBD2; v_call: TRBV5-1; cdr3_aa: CASSLAGGRSTDTQYF; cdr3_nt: TGCGCCAGCAGCTTAGCGGGGGGGCGGAGCACAGATACGCAGTATTTT
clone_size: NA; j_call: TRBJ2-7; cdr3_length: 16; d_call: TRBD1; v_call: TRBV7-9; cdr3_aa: CASSPSVGQASYEQYF; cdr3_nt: TGTGCCAGCAGCCCAAGCGTCGGACAGGCCTCCTACGAGCAGTACTTC
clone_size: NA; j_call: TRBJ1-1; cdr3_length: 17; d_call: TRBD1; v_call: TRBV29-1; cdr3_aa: CSVEATQGAERITEAFF; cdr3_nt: TGCAGCGTTGAAGCGACCCAGGGGGCGGAGAGGATCACTGAAGCTTTCTTT
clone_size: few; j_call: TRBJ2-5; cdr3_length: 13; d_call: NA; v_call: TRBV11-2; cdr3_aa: CASNDRIQETQYF; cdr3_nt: TGTGCCAGCAACGACAGGATTCAAGAGACCCAGTACTTC
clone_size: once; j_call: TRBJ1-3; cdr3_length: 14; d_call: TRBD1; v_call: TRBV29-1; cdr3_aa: CSVEGDSSGNTIYF; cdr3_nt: TGCAGCGTTGAAGGGGACAGCTCTGGAAACACCATATATTTT
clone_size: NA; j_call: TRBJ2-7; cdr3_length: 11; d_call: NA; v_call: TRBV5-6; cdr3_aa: CASSGYYEQYF; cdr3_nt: TGTGCCAGCAGCGGGTACTACGAGCAGTACTTC
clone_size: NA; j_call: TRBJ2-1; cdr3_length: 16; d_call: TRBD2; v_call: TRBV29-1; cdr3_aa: CSVLPVSGGTYNEQFF; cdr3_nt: TGCAGCGTCCTTCCCGTTAGCGGGGGGACGTACAATGAGCAGTTCTTC
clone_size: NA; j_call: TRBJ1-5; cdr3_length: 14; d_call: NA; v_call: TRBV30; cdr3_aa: CAWREVPSNQPQHF; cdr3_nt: TGTGCCTGGAGGGAAGTCCCTAGCAATCAGCCCCAGCATTTT
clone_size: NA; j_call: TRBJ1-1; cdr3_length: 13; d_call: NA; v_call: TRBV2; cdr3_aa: CASLRTGNTEAFF; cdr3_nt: TGTGCCAGCCTAAGGACCGGTAACACTGAAGCTTTCTTT
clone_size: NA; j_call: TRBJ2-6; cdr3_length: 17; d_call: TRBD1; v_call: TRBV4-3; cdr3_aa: CASSLQGPSSGANVLTF; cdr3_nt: TGCGCCAGCAGTCTACAGGGGCCTAGCTCTGGGGCCAACGTCCTGACTTTC
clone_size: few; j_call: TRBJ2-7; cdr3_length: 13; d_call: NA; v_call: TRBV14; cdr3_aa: CASSQGYRASRYF; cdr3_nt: TGTGCCAGCAGCCAAGGATACCGAGCTAGTCGGTACTTC
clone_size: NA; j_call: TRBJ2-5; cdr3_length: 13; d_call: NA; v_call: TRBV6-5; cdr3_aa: CASTSSGQETQYF; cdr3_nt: TGTGCCAGCACTAGTAGCGGCCAAGAGACCCAGTACTTC
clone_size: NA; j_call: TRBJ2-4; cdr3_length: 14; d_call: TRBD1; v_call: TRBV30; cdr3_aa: CAWRRQGVGNIQYF; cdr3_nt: TGTGCCTGGAGACGACAGGGGGTGGGGAACATTCAGTACTTC
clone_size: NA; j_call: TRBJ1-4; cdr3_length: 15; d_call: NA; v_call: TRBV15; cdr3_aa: CATSRDGGPNEKLFF; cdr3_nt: TGTGCCACCAGCAGAGATGGAGGACCTAATGAAAAACTGTTTTTT
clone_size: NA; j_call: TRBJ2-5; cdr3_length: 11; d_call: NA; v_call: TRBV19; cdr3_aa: CASSIDKTQYF; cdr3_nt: TGTGCCAGTAGTATCGACAAGACCCAGTACTTC
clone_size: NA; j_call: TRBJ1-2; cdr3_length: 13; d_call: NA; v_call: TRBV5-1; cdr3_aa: CASSFSQGNGYTF; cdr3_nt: TGCGCCAGCAGCTTCAGTCAGGGAAATGGCTACACCTTC
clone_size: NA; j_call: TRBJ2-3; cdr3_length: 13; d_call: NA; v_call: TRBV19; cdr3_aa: CASRYGGPDTQYF; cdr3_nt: TGTGCCAGTCGTTATGGGGGACCAGATACGCAGTATTTT
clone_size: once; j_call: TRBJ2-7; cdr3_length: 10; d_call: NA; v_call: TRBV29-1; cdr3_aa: CSVGAGKQYF; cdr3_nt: TGCAGCGTTGGTGCCGGGAAGCAGTACTTC
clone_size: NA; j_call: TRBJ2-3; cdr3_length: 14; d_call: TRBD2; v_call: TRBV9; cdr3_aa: CASSVGAGADTQYF; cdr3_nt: TGTGCCAGCAGCGTAGGAGCGGGGGCAGATACGCAGTATTTT
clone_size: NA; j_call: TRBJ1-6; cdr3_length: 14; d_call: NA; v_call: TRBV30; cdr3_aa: CAWSIGTGNSPLHF; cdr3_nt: TGTGCCTGGAGTATTGGGACGGGAAATTCACCCCTCCACTTT
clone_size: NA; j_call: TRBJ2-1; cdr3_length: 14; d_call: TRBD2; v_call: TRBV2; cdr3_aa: CASQLAGGPGEQFF; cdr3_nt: TGTGCCAGCCAGCTAGCGGGGGGGCCGGGTGAGCAGTTCTTC
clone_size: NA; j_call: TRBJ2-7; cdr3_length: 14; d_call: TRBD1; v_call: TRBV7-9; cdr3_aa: CASSLARQGDEQYF; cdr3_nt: TGTGCCAGCAGCTTAGCAAGGCAGGGGGACGAGCAGTACTTC
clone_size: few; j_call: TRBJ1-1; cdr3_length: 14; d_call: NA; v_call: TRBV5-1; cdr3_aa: CASSLGAQPREAFF; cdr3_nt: TGCGCCAGCAGCCTAGGGGCGCAGCCAAGGGAAGCTTTCTTT
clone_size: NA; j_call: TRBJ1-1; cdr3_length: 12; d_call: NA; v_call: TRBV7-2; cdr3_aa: CASSPKNTEAFF; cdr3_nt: TGTGCCAGCAGTCCCAAGAACACTGAAGCTTTCTTT
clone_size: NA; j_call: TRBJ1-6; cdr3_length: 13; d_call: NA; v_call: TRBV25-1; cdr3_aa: CASHDRYNSPLHF; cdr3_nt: TGTGCCAGCCACGACAGGTATAATTCACCCCTCCACTTT
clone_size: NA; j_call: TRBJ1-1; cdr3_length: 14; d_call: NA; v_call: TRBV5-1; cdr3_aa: CASSLVLRGTEAFF; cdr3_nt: TGCGCCAGCAGCTTGGTCTTGCGGGGGACTGAAGCTTTCTTT
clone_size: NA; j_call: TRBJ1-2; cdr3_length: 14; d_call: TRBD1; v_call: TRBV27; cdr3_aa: CASSFSGGNTGYTF; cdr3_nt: TGTGCCAGCAGTTTTTCAGGGGGCAATACTGGCTACACCTTC
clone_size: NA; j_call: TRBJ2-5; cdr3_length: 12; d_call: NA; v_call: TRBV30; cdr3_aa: CAWAWGQETQYF; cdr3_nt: TGTGCCTGGGCCTGGGGTCAAGAGACCCAGTACTTC
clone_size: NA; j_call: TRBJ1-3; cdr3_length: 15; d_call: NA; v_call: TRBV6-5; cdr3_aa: CASSYSAGYGNTIYF; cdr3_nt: TGTGCCAGCAGTTACTCAGCAGGGTACGGAAACACCATATATTTT
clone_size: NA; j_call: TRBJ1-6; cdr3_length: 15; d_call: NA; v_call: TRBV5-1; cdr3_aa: CASSRDTPYNSPLHF; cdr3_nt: TGCGCCAGCAGCCGGGATACCCCTTATAATTCACCCCTCCACTTT
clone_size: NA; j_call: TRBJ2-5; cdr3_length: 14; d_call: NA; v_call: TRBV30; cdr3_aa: CAWSPRVVSETQYF; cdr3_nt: TGTGCCTGGAGTCCGCGAGTTGTTTCAGAGACCCAGTACTTC
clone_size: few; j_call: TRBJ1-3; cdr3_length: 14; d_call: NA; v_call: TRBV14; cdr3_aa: CASSPNLAGNTIYF; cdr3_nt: TGTGCCAGCAGCCCTAACCTGGCCGGAAACACCATATATTTT
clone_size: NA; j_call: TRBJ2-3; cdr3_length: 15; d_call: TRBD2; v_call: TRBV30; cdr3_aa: CAWSLTSGGPDTQYF; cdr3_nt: TGTGCCTGGAGTCTTACTAGCGGGGGTCCAGATACGCAGTATTTT
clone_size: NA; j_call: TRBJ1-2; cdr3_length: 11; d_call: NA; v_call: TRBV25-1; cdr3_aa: CASMGGGGYTF; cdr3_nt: TGTGCCAGCATGGGGGGCGGAGGCTACACCTTC
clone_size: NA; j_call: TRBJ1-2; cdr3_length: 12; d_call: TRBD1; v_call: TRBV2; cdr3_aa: CASSAQQQGRLF; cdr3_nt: TGTGCCAGCAGCGCTCAACAACAGGGGAGACTCTTC
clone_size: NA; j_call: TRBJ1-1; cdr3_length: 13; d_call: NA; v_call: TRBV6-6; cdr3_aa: CASRLQGRTEAFF; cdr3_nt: TGTGCCAGCAGACTCCAGGGGCGGACTGAAGCTTTCTTT
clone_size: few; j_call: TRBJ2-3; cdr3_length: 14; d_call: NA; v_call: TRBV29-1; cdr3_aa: CSVVEGFGTDTQYF; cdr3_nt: TGCAGCGTTGTCGAGGGGTTTGGCACAGATACGCAGTATTTT
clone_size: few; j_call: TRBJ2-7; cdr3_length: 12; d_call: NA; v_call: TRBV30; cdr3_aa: CAWSLGAREQYF; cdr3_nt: TGTGCCTGGAGTCTCGGGGCGAGGGAGCAGTACTTC
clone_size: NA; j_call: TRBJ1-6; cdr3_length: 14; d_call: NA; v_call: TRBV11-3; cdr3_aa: CASSPGARNSPLHF; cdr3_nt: TGTGCCAGCTCCCCGGGGGCGCGGAATTCACCCCTCCACTTT
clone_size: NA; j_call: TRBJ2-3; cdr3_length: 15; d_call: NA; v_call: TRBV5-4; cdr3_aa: CASSVDTPSTDTQYF; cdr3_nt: TGTGCCAGCAGCGTAGACACCCCTAGCACAGATACGCAGTATTTT
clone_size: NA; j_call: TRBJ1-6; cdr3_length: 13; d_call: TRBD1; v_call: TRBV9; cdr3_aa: CASSVATGGPLHF; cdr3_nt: TGTGCCAGCAGCGTAGCAACAGGGGGGCCCCTCCACTTT
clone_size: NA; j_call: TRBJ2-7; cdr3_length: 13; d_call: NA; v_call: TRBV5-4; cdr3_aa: CASSLAGGNEQYF; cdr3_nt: TGTGCCAGCAGCTTGGCCGGAGGAAACGAGCAGTACTTC
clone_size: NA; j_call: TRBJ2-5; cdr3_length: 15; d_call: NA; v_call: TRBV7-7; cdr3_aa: CASSYRRGPEETQYF; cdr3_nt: TGTGCTAGCAGCTACCGGAGAGGGCCTGAAGAGACCCAGTACTTC